The source of this T cell receptor beta chain is a study of T cells in Graves' hyperthyroidism and ophthalmopathy. Notes on the study in general: By a 13 V-J model, ophthalmopathy was set apart from stable hyperthyroidism.

This clonotype was recorded only once. Its target is unknown. RNA transcripts gave rise to amplified TCR beta CDR3 regions. An initial round of RT-PCR targeting the TCR CDR3 relied on the HTBI primer set. TCRdb re-analysed the multiplex PCR reads in MiXCR, keeping a single row per CDR3 protein. The sample lists around 700,000 distinct CDR3 sequences, roughly 20% occurring once. The TCR originated in a woman between 45 and 65 years old with Graves' hyperthyroidism that later progressed to Graves' ophthalmopathy. The sequenced material came from blood.

The CDR3 nucleotides are TGCAGTGCTAGGGGGGTAAGGCAGGGACCCCTCCAAGAGACCCAGTACTTC. Its protein is CSARGVRQGPLQETQYF. The gene calls are TRBV20-1 and TRBJ2-5, with D perhaps TRBD1 or TRBD2 (5 bases each). Germline CDR1 is DFQATT and CDR2 is SNEGSKA (reference sequence). Deletions cut 3 bases from V and 1 base from J, with 21 bases between. The CDR3 totals 17 residues.